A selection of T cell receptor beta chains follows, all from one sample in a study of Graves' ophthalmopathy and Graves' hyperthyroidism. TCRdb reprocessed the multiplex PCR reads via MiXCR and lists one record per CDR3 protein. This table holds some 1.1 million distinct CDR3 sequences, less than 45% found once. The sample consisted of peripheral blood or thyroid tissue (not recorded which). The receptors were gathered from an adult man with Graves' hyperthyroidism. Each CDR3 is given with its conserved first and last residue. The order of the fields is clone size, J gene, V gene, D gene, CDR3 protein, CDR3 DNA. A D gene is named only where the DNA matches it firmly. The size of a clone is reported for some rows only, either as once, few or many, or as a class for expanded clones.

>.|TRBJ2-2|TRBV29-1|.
CSGGAGGELFF
TGCAGCGGGGGCGCCGGCGGGGAGCTGTTTTTT
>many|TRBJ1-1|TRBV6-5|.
CASSSVGGDTEAFF
TGTGCCAGCAGTTCGGTAGGGGGAGACACTGAAGCTTTCTTT
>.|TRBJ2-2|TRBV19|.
CASSIGNTGELFF
TGTGCCAGTAGTATAGGGAACACCGGGGAGCTGTTTTTT
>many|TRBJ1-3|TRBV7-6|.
CASSSGQYSGNTIYF
TGTGCCAGCAGCTCCGGGCAATACTCTGGAAACACCATATATTTT
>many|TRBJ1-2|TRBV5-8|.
CASSLGPETSYTF
TGTGCCAGCAGCTTGGGACCGGAGACTAGCTACACCTTC
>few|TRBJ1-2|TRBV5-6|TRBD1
CASSLPRQGIGSRTGYTF
TGTGCCAGCAGCCTGCCTCGACAGGGTATAGGTTCACGGACTGGCTACACCTTC
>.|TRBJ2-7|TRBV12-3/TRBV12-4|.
CASSKARSYEQYF
TGTGCCAGCAGCAAGGCCCGTTCCTACGAGCAGTACTTC
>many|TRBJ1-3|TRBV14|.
CASSQVFSGNTIYF
TGTGCCAGCAGCCAAGTTTTCTCTGGAAACACCATATATTTT
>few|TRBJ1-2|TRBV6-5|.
CASTTPGLPPDYGYTF
TGTGCCAGCACCACACCGGGGCTTCCCCCGGACTATGGCTACACCTTC
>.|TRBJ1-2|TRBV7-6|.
CASSLTSGTTNGYTF
TGTGCCAGCAGCTTAACCTCCGGGACGACAAATGGCTACACCTTC
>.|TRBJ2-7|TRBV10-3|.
CASSEATRSYEQYF
TGTGCCAGCAGTGAGGCCACCCGCTCCTACGAGCAGTACTTC
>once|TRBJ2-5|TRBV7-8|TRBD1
CASSVDRGVNQPQYF
TGTGCCAGCAGCGTGGACAGGGGGGTCAATCAGCCCCAGTACTTC
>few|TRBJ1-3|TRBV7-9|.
CASSLSGASGNTIYF
TGTGCCAGCAGCTTGTCGGGAGCCTCTGGAAACACCATATATTTT
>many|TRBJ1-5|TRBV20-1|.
CSARSGDLNNQPQHF
TGCAGTGCTAGGTCGGGGGACCTAAACAATCAGCCCCAGCATTTT
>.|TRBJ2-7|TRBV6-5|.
CASIGAGYEQYF
TGTGCCAGCATCGGGGCGGGCTACGAGCAGTACTTC
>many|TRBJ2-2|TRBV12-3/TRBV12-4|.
CASSLANDGELFF
TGTGCCAGCAGTTTAGCCAACGACGGGGAGCTGTTTTTT
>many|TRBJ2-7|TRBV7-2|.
CASSPAWPSSYEQYF
TGTGCCAGCAGCCCAGCTTGGCCTAGCTCCTACGAGCAGTACTTC
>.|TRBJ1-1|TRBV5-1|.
CASRLREGTEAFF
TGCGCCAGTCGACTCAGGGAGGGCACTGAAGCTTTCTTT
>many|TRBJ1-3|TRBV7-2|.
CASSLVREPGNTIYF
TGTGCCAGCAGCTTAGTGAGGGAACCCGGAAACACCATATATTTT
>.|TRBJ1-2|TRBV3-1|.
CASSPTNVGYGYTF
TGTGCCAGCAGCCCTACCAACGTTGGCTATGGCTACACCTTC
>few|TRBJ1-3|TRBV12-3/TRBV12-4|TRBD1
CASSLLGQGAIGNTIYF
TGTGCCAGCAGCCTACTGGGACAGGGGGCTATTGGAAACACCATATATTTT
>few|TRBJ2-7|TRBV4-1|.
CASSQLRGYEQYF
TGCGCCAGCAGCCAACTACGAGGCTACGAGCAGTACTTC
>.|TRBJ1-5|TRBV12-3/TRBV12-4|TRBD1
CASSLGDSSVWGNQPQHF
TGTGCCAGCAGTTTGGGGGACAGCTCGGTTTGGGGTAATCAGCCCCAGCATTTT
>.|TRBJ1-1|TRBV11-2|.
CASYRRNTEAFF
TGTGCCAGCTACAGACGGAACACTGAAGCTTTCTTT
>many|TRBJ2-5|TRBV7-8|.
CASSIHRAGETQYF
TGTGCCAGCAGCATTCACAGGGCGGGGGAGACCCAGTACTTC
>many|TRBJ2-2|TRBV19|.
CASSIALQSGELFF
TGTGCCAGTAGTATAGCGTTGCAGTCCGGGGAGCTGTTTTTT